This T cell receptor beta chain was retrieved from a study of CD8 T cells in ankylosing spondylitis. Study results and limitations: According to the report, clones linked to the disease were significantly enriched in matched synovial fluid samples taken from ankylosing spondylitis patients.

This clonotype came up many times. The antigen remains unidentified. This CDR3 contains 16 residues. Germline V gives CDR1 MDHEN, CDR2 SYDVKM. V was clipped by 7 bases and J by 2 bases; unmatched bases: 9. Quantitative 5'-RACE was performed with molecular barcodes, and it yielded the TCR beta libraries. TCRdb reanalysed the 5' RACE reads using MiXCR and keeps one entry per CDR3 protein. Of about 320,000 distinct CDR3 sequences in the sample, around 10% were seen once. V usage is TRBV28 and J usage is TRBJ2-1; 9 bases are a match to TRBD2. Sample: blood, either unsorted or a sorted T cell fraction (not recorded which). This sequence was found in a female donor with ankylosing spondylitis or in good health (not recorded which). The CDR3 here is CASTLAGYSAYNEQFF. The CDR3 nucleotides read TGTGCCAGCACCCTAGCGGGATACTCGGCCTACAATGAGCAGTTCTTC.